The subject of this entry is one T cell receptor (beta chain). The sample originates from a study of blood T cell repertoires in COVID-19. This table comes from immunoSEQ multiplex PCR, and its TCRdb copy is limited to in-frame clones, with some not included. The sample carries roughly 410,000 clones, more than 70% recorded once. CDR1 is SGHDN, CDR2 FVKESK, per germline. V shed 3 bases and J 4 bases; nucleotides not matched to a gene: 1. CDR3 length: 13 residues. Sequences were obtained from peripheral blood. This receptor was identified in a woman aged 55 to 70 with COVID-19, enrolled during active disease. The chain combines TRBV14 with TRBJ2-7, with 9 bases matching TRBD2. CDR3 DNA: TGTGCCAGCAGCCAGGGACTAGCTTACGAGCAGTACTTC. Translation: CASSQGLAYEQYF.